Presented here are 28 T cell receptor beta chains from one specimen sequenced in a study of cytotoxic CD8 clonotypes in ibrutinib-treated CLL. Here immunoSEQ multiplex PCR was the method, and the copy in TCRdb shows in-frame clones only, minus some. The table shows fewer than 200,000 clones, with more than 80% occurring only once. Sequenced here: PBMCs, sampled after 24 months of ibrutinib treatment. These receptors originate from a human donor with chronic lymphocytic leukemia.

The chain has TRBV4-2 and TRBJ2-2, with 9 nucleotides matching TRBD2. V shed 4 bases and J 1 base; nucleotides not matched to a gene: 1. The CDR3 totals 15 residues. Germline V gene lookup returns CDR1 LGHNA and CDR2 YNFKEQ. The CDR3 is CASSPAGGNTGELFF. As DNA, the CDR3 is TGTGCCAGCAGCCCAGCGGGAGGGAACACCGGGGAGCTGTTTTTT.

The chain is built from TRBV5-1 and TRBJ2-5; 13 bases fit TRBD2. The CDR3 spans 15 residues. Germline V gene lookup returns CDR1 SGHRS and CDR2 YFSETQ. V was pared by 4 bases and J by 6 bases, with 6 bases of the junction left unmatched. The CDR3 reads CASSPLAGGPQTQYF. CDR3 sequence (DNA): TGCGCCAGCAGCCCACTAGCGGGGGGGCCGCAGACCCAGTACTTC.

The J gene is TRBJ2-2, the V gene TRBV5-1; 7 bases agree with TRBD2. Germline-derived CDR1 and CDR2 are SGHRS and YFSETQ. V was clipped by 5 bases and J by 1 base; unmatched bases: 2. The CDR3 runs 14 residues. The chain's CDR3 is CASRGRENTGELFF. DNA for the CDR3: TGCGCCAGCAGGGGGAGGGAGAACACCGGGGAGCTGTTTTTT.

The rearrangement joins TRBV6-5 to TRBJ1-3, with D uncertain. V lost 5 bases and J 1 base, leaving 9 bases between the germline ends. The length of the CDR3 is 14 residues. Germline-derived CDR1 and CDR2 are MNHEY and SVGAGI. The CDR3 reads CASSIRGSGNTIYF. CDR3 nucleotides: TGTGCCAGCAGTATTCGGGGATCTGGAAACACCATATATTTT.

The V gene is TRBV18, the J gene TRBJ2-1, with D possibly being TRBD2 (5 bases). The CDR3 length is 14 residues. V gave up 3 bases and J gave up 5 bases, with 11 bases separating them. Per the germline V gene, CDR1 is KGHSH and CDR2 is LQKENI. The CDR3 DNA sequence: TGTGCCAGCTCACCCCTGTCGGGGAACAATGAGCAGTTCTTC. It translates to CASSPLSGNNEQFF.

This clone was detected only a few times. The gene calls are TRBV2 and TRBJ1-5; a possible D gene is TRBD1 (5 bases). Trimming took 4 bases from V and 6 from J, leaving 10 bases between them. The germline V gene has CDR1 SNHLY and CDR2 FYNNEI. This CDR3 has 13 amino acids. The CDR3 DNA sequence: TGTGCCAGCAGTGGAGGGGTACGTCAGCCCCAGCATTTT. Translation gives CASSGGVRQPQHF.

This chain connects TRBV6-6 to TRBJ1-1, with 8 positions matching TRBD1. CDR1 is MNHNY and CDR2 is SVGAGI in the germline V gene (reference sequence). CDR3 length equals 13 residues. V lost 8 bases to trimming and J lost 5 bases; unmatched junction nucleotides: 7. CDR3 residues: CASGNRDRTEAFF. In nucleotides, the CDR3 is TGTGCCAGCGGTAACAGGGACAGGACTGAAGCTTTCTTT.

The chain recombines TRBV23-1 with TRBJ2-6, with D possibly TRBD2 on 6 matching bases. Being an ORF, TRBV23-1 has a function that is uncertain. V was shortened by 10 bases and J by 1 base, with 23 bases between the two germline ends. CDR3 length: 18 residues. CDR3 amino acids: CATSALGEGLSGANVLTF. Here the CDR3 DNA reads TGCGCCACCTCAGCCTTGGGCGAGGGACTTTCTGGGGCCAACGTCCTGACTTTC.

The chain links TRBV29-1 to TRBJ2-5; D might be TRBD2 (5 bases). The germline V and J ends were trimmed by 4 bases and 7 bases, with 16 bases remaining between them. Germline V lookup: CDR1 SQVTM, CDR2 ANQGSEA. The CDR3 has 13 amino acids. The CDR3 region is CSVGLTEEGTQYF. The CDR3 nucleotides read TGCAGCGTTGGACTTACGGAAGAGGGGACCCAGTACTTC. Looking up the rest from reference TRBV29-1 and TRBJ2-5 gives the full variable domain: SAVISQKPSRDICQRGTSLTIQCQVDSQVTMMFWYRQQPGQSLTLIATANQGSEATYESGFVIDKFPISRPNLTFSTLTVSNMSPEDSSIYLCSVGLTEEGTQYFGPGTRLLVL.

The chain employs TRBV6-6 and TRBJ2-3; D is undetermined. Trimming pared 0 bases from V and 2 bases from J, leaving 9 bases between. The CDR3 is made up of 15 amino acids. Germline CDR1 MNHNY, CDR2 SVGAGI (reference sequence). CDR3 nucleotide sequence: TGTGCCAGCAGTTACTCGGTTGGGGACACAGATACGCAGTATTTT. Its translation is CASSYSVGDTDTQYF.

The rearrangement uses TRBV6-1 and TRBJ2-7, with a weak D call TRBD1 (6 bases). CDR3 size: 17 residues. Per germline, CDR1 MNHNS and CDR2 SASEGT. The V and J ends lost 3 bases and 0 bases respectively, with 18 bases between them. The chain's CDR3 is CASSEALPGQGSYEQYF. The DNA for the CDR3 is TGTGCCAGCAGTGAGGCTCTCCCGGGACAAGGCTCCTACGAGCAGTACTTC.

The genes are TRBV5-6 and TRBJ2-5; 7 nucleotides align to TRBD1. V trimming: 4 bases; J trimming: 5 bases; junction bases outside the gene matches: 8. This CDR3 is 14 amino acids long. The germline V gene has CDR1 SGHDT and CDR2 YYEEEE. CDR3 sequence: CASSVQGGRETQYF. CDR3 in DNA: TGTGCCAGCAGCGTCCAAGGGGGCCGGGAGACCCAGTACTTC.

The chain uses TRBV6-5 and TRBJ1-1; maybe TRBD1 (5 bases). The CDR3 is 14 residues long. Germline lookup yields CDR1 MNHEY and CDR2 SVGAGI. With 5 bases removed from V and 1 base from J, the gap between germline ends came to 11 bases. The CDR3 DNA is TGTGCCAGCAGTCCCCGACAGCCGAACACTGAAGCTTTCTTT. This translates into CASSPRQPNTEAFF.

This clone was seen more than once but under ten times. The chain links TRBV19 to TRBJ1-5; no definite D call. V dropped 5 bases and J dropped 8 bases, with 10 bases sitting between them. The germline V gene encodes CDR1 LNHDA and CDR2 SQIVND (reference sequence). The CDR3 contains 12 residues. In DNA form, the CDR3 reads TGTGCCAGTAGTGGGATAAGAGAGCCCCAGCATTTT. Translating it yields CASSGIREPQHF.

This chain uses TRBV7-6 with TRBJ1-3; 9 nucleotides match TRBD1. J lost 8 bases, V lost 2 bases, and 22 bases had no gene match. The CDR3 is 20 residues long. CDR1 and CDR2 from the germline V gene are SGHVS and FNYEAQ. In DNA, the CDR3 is TGTGCCAGCAGCTTATCCCCACAACGAGGGACAGGGATGGTTGGGGACACCATATATTTT. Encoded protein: CASSLSPQRGTGMVGDTIYF.

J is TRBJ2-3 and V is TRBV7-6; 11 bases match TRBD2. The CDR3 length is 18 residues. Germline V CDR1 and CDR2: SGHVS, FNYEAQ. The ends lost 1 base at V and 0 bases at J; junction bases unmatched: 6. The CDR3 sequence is CASSLDGTSGSSTDTQYF. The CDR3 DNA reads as TGTGCCAGCAGCTTAGATGGAACTAGCGGGAGTAGCACAGATACGCAGTATTTT.

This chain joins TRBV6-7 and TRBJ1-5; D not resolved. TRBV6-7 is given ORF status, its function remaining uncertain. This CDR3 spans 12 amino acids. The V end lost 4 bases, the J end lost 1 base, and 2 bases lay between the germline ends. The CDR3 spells CASSFSNQPQHF. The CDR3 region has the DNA TGTGCCAGCAGTTTCAGCAATCAGCCCCAGCATTTT.

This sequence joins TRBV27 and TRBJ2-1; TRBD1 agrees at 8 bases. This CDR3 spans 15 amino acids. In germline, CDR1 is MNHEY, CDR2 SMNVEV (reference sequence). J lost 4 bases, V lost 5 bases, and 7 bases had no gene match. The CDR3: CASSPLDRDYNEQFF. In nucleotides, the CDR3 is TGTGCCAGCAGTCCGTTGGACAGGGATTACAATGAGCAGTTCTTC.

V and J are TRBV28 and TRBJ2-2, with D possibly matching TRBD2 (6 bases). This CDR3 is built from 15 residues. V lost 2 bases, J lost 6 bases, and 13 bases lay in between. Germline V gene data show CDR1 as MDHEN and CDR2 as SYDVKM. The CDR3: CASSLPGLGSGELFF. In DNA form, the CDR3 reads TGTGCCAGCAGTTTACCGGGACTCGGGTCCGGGGAGCTGTTTTTT.

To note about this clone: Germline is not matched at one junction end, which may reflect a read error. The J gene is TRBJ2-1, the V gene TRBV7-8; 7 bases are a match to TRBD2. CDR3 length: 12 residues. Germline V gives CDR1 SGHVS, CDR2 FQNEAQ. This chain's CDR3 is CASSIAGDEQFF. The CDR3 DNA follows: TGTGCCAGCAGCATAGCGGGCGATGAGCAGTTCTTC.

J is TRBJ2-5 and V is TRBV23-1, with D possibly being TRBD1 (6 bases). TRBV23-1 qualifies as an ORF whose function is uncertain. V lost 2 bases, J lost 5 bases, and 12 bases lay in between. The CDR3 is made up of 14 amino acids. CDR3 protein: CASSQGSGVETQYF. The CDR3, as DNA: TGCGCCAGCAGTCAAGGGTCAGGGGTTGAGACCCAGTACTTC.

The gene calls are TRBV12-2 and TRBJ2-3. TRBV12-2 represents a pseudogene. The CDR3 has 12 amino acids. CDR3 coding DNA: TGTGCAAGTCGCTTTGGCACAGATACGCAGTATTTT. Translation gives CASRFGTDTQYF.

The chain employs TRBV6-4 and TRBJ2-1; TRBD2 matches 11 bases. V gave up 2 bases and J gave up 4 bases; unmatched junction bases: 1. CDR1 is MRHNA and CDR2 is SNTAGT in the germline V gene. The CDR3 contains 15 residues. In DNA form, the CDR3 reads TGTGCCAGCAGTGACGGGACTAGCGGATACAATGAGCAGTTCTTC. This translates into CASSDGTSGYNEQFF.

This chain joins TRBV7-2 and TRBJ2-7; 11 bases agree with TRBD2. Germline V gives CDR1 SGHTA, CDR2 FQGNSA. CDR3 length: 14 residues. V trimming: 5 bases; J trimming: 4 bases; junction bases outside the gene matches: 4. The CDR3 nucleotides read TGTGCCAGCAGCACTAGCGGGAGTTCGTACGAGCAGTACTTC. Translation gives CASSTSGSSYEQYF.

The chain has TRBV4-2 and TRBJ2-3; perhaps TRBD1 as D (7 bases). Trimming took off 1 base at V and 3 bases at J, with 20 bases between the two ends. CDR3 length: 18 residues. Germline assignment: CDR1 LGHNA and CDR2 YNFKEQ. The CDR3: CASSQGPQGSGGTDTQYF. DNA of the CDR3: TGTGCCAGCAGCCAAGGCCCCCAGGGGTCAGGGGGGACAGATACGCAGTATTTT.

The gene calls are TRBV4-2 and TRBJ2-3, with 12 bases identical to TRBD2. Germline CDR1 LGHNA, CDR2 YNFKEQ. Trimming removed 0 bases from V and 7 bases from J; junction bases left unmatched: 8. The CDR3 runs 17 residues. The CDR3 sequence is CASSQDGLAGGLNTQYF. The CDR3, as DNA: TGTGCCAGCAGCCAAGATGGGCTAGCGGGAGGGCTGAATACGCAGTATTTT.

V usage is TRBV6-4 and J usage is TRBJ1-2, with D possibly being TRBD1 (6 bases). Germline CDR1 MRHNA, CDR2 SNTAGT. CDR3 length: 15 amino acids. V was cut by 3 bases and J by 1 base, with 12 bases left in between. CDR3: CASSEQGGSNYGYTF. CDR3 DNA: TGTGCCAGCAGTGAACAAGGGGGGAGTAACTATGGCTACACCTTC.

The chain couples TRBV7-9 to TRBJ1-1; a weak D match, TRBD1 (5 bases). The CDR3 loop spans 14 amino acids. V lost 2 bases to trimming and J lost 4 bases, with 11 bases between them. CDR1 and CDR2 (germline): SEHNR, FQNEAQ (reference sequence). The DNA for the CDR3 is TGTGCCAGCAGCTTACTCCAGGGTATCACTGAAGCTTTCTTT. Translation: CASSLLQGITEAFF.